The 2 T cell receptor beta chains given below trace back to one sample, sequenced in a study of long-term antiretroviral therapy in people with HIV. Investigators performed immunoSEQ version v3.0 at survey level. Measured with immunoSEQ multiplex PCR; TCRdb has only the in-frame clones, and not every one. The sample lists 25,000 to 30,000 clones; over 85% were seen once. The sample in question was unsorted PBMCs, obtained approximately 6.3 years after starting antiretroviral therapy. These receptor sequences come from a woman between 40 and 55 years old with HIV.

This rearrangement joins TRBV10-3 to TRBJ1-5, with D perhaps TRBD1 (5 bases). Germline V gene lookup returns CDR1 ENHRY and CDR2 SYGVKD. Trimming stripped 3 bases from V and 7 bases from J, with 10 bases between. The CDR3 spans 13 residues. Here the CDR3 reads CAISDVGGQPQHF. CDR3 DNA sequence: TGTGCCATCAGTGATGTGGGGGGGCAGCCCCAGCATTTT.

This chain links TRBV11-2 with TRBJ2-7; perhaps TRBD2 as D (6 bases). The CDR3 totals 14 residues. CDR1 SGHAT and CDR2 FQNNGV come from the germline V gene. Trimming removed 3 bases from V and 11 bases from J, with 20 bases in between. The CDR3 sequence is CASSFSRLGGEEYF. DNA for the CDR3: TGTGCCAGCAGCTTTAGTCGACTCGGCGGGGAGGAGTACTTC.